These 4 T cell receptor beta chains share one sample of origin, sequenced in a study of OX40 agonist ivuxolimab in advanced cancers. The method was immunoSEQ multiplex PCR; TCRdb's version includes in-frame clones alone and lacks a portion of them. Found here are 26,000 or so clones, around nine tenths of them singletons; the top ten hold approximately 23%. The sequencing used CD4+ or CD8+ T cells sorted from blood, collected in a trial of the OX40 agonist ivuxolimab. These receptors originate from an adult with an advanced solid tumor such as melanoma, head and neck, liver or kidney cancer.

This chain joins TRBV9 and TRBJ2-3; 9 positions match TRBD2. The CDR3 is 16 amino acids. The ends lost 6 bases at V and 1 base at J; junction bases unmatched: 9. Germline assignment: CDR1 SGDLS and CDR2 YYNGEE. CDR3 DNA: TGTGCCAGCACTGTGCGGGGGGGCCGCCGCACAGATACGCAGTATTTT. It is translated as CASTVRGGRRTDTQYF.

The genes are TRBV11-2 and TRBJ2-7; 7 bases map to TRBD2. CDR1 and CDR2 (germline): SGHAT, FQNNGV. V shed 1 base and J 0 bases; nucleotides not matched to a gene: 9. CDR3 size: 17 residues. CDR3 DNA: TGTGCCAGCAGCTTAGGGCTAGCGGACTGGAGCTCCTACGAGCAGTACTTC. This sequence encodes CASSLGLADWSSYEQYF.

The V call is TRBV7-3, the J call TRBJ1-1; 9 bases align to TRBD1. The germline CDR1 and CDR2 sequences are SGHTA and FQGTGA. V lost 2 bases and J lost 3; bases outside the gene matches: 1. This CDR3 has 14 residues. CDR3 sequence (DNA): TGTGCCAGCAGCTTAGGACAGGGGTACACTGAAGCTTTCTTT. Its protein product is CASSLGQGYTEAFF.

The V and J genes are TRBV9 and TRBJ2-5; D possibly corresponds to TRBD2 (7 bases). CDR3 length: 14 residues. Germline V gene lookup returns CDR1 SGDLS and CDR2 YYNGEE. V was shortened by 4 bases and J by 4 bases, with 14 bases between the two germline ends. CDR3 coding DNA: TGTGCCAGCAGCTCCGGGGGGCCCGGAGAGACCCAGTACTTC. Translating gives CASSSGGPGETQYF.